The next 17 T cell receptor beta chains were all read from a single sample in a study of blood T cell repertoires in COVID-19. TCRdb keeps only in-frame clones here, not all; method: immunoSEQ multiplex PCR. Of around 300,000 clones in the sample, about 85% were seen once. What was sequenced was PBMCs or T cells enriched from blood (not recorded which). These receptors all come from a woman aged 50 to 65 who had recovered from COVID-19.

About this clone: This may be a read error: a much more frequent sequence differs by one nucleotide. V gene TRBV10-1 combines with J gene TRBJ1-5; maybe TRBD1 (5 bases). V lost 7 bases and J 5 bases, leaving 21 bases between the germline ends. This CDR3 region has 16 residues. Looked up from germline, CDR1 is WNHNN and CDR2 is SYGVQD (reference sequence). The CDR3 DNA is TGCGCCAGCAATTGGACACTCCTAACATCCCATCAGCCCCAGCATTTT. This gives the protein CASNWTLLTSHQPQHF.

V gene TRBV9 combines with J gene TRBJ1-3; D ambiguous. Germline V gene lookup returns CDR1 SGDLS and CDR2 YYNGEE. This CDR3 is built from 16 residues. Deletions cut 4 bases from V and 0 bases from J, with 14 bases between. The DNA of the CDR3 is TGTGCCAGCAGCATCAGATCTGGGAGCTCTGGAAACACCATATATTTT. Its protein product is CASSIRSGSSGNTIYF.

V is TRBV11-3 and J is TRBJ1-3; no firm D call. The CDR3 sequence is 17 residues long. Germline CDR1 and CDR2: SGHNT and YENEEA. V shed 1 base and J shed 4 bases, with 17 bases lying between them. The CDR3 sequence: CASSLGVATGRGNTIYF. In nucleotides, the CDR3 is TGTGCCAGCAGCTTAGGAGTGGCGACTGGGAGGGGAAACACCATATATTTT.

The V call is TRBV28, the J call TRBJ1-3; D not certain. CDR1 MDHEN and CDR2 SYDVKM come from the germline V gene. The V and J ends lost 4 bases and 4 bases respectively, with 11 bases between them. The CDR3 runs to 14 residues. The CDR3 here is CASSSPVPGNTIYF. The CDR3 DNA sequence: TGTGCCAGCAGTTCTCCGGTGCCGGGAAACACCATATATTTT.

This sequence joins TRBV28 and TRBJ2-7; 10 nucleotides line up with TRBD1. The length of the CDR3 is 13 residues. Trimming at V came to 3 bases and at J to 6 bases, leaving 2 bases not matched to a gene. Germline assignment: CDR1 MDHEN and CDR2 SYDVKM. The CDR3 is CASSLTGGREQYF. DNA for the CDR3: TGTGCCAGCAGTTTGACAGGGGGCCGCGAGCAGTACTTC.

Remarks on this clone: This sample includes further DNA sequences coding for the same CDR3. The chain employs TRBV7-9 and TRBJ2-7; no clear D. CDR1 is SEHNR and CDR2 is FQNEAQ in the germline V gene (reference sequence). V dropped 5 bases and J dropped 3 bases, with 5 bases sitting between them. The CDR3 has 11 amino acids. The CDR3 DNA sequence: TGTGCCAGCAGCCTCAGCTACGAGCAGTACTTC. Its translation is CASSLSYEQYF.

This clone was found once. This chain links TRBV4-2 with TRBJ2-2; the match to TRBD2 covers 8 bases. Germline V lookup: CDR1 LGHNA, CDR2 YNFKEQ. V gave up 2 bases and J gave up 1 base; unmatched junction bases: 6. The CDR3 has 17 residues. CDR3 DNA: TGTGCCAGCAGCCAACAACCGGGACTAGAGAACACCGGGGAGCTGTTTTTT. Translation gives CASSQQPGLENTGELFF.

This clone was detected only a few times. The chain employs TRBV28 and TRBJ2-7; TRBD2 might be the D (6 bases). The V end was cut by 3 bases, the J end by 2 bases, with 11 bases between. Per germline, CDR1 MDHEN and CDR2 SYDVKM. This CDR3 spans 14 amino acids. The CDR3 DNA reads TGTGCCAGCAGTTTTCGGGGGAAGGCCTACGAGCAGTACTTC. This gives the protein CASSFRGKAYEQYF.

V gene TRBV6-5 combines with J gene TRBJ1-2; D remains unclear. Trimming removed 0 bases from V and 5 bases from J, with 10 bases in between. The germline V gene has CDR1 MNHEY and CDR2 SVGAGI. The CDR3 sequence is 14 residues long. DNA of the CDR3: TGTGCCAGCAGTTACTCGGCAGGCACGTATGGCTACACCTTC. Its protein is CASSYSAGTYGYTF.

The chain recombines TRBV6-4 with TRBJ1-1; D remains unclear. The CDR3 totals 13 residues. The V gene's germline CDR1 is MRHNA and CDR2 SNTAGT. Trimming cost V 6 bases and J 1 base, with 9 bases left between them. The CDR3 nucleotides read TGTGCCAGCAGCCGAGGCCAGAACACTGAAGCTTTCTTT. Translation gives CASSRGQNTEAFF.

The rearrangement uses TRBV11-2 and TRBJ2-3, with D possibly matching TRBD1 (5 bases). The CDR3 totals 17 residues. Between the trimmed V and J ends, which lost 0 bases and 2 bases, there was a span of 15 bases. In germline, CDR1 is SGHAT, CDR2 FQNNGV. The CDR3 coding sequence is TGTGCCAGCAGCTTAGATCGGACAAGACCCCCCACAGATACGCAGTATTTT. It is translated as CASSLDRTRPPTDTQYF.

This clone is a singleton in its sample. J is TRBJ2-1 and V is TRBV30; 9 nucleotides agree with TRBD2. This CDR3 contains 15 residues. CDR1 and CDR2 from the germline V gene are GTSNPN and SVGIG (reference sequence). V dropped 2 bases and J dropped 5; count of bases not matched to a gene: 7. CDR3 coding DNA: TGTGCCTGGAGTTCCGAGACTAGCGGTAACAATGAGCAGTTCTTC. Amino acid sequence: CAWSSETSGNNEQFF.

This clone was seen a single time. The gene calls are TRBV7-2 and TRBJ1-2; a weak D match, TRBD1 (6 bases). V lost 2 bases, J lost 0 bases, and 10 bases lay in between. This CDR3 spans 15 amino acids. CDR1 and CDR2 from the germline V gene are SGHTA and FQGNSA. The CDR3 DNA is TGTGCCAGCAGCTTAAGGGCAGGGGCTAACTATGGCTACACCTTC. This translates into CASSLRAGANYGYTF.

V gene TRBV7-2 combines with J gene TRBJ2-5; TRBD1 aligns across 8 bases. Germline assignment: CDR1 SGHTA and CDR2 FQGNSA. J was trimmed by 0 bases and V by 4 bases; bases with no gene match: 13. This CDR3 is 18 amino acids long. CDR3 residues: CASSSGQGHPSYQETQYF. CDR3 bases: TGTGCCAGCAGCTCAGGACAGGGACACCCCTCGTACCAAGAGACCCAGTACTTC. Drawing the rest from reference TRBV7-2 and TRBJ2-5, the complete variable domain is GAGVSQSPSNKVTEKGKDVELRCDPISGHTALYWYRQSLGQGLEFLIYFQGNSAPDKSGLPSDRFSAERTGGSVSTLTIQRTQQEDSAVYLCASSSGQGHPSYQETQYFGPGTRLLVL.

The chain carries TRBV19 and TRBJ1-2; 7 positions match TRBD1. Trimming removed 9 bases from V and 3 bases from J; junction bases left unmatched: 10. The germline V gene has CDR1 LNHDA and CDR2 SQIVND (reference sequence). This CDR3 is 14 amino acids long. The CDR3 DNA reads as TGTGCCAGCACTACCCCTGGACAGGACTATGGCTACACCTTC. Translation: CASTTPGQDYGYTF.

The rearrangement joins TRBV10-3 to TRBJ1-2, with TRBD1 identical over 8 bases. J was trimmed by 7 bases and V by 8 bases; bases with no gene match: 9. Per the germline V gene, CDR1 is ENHRY and CDR2 is SYGVKD. This CDR3 comprises 13 residues. CDR3 DNA: TGTGCCATCCGACAGGGGTCGGTCTCTGGCTACACCTTC. It codes for CAIRQGSVSGYTF.

The rearrangement uses TRBV30 and TRBJ1-1; D might be TRBD1 (6 bases). This CDR3 has 12 amino acids. Germline V lookup: CDR1 GTSNPN, CDR2 SVGIG (reference sequence). The ends were cut back, 4 bases at V and 6 bases at J, with 12 bases in the middle. The CDR3 region has the DNA TGTGCCTGGAACAAGGGGGTCCCTGAAGCTTTCTTT. It encodes CAWNKGVPEAFF.